The rows below give T cell receptor beta chains drawn from one sample of a study of regulatory T cells in long-lasting Graves disease. TCRdb fed the multiplex PCR reads into MiXCR, producing one record per CDR3 protein. This sample carries a few hundred thousand distinct CDR3 sequences, around 15% of them seen once, and the ten largest clones take approximately 17%. The sample was also reused in another study, on T cells in Graves' hyperthyroidism and ophthalmopathy.

The sample in question was peripheral blood mononuclear cells (PBMCs), obtained at new diagnosis, from a patient treated with antithyroid drugs. These TCRs come from a woman aged 45-65 years with Graves disease. CDR3s include the opening cysteine and the closing phenylalanine or tryptophan. The D gene is left open where the match is weak. Rows give clone size only sometimes, using once, few, many, or a class for an expanded clone.

NA	NA	TRBV7-2	TRBJ2-7	CASSLDRPSYEQYF	TGTGCCAGCAGCCTGGATCGACCGTCCTACGAGCAGTACTTC
NA	NA	TRBV29-1	TRBJ2-1	CSVGRPLGNEQFF	TGCAGCGTTGGCCGCCCCCTCGGAAATGAGCAGTTCTTC
NA	NA	TRBV28	TRBJ2-1	CASSRVTEQFF	TGTGCCAGCAGTCGAGTTACCGAGCAGTTCTTC
TRBD1	NA	TRBV18	TRBJ1-4	CASSQAGTGLNEKLFF	TGTGCCAGCTCACAAGCCGGGACAGGCCTTAATGAAAAACTGTTTTTT
TRBD1	few	TRBV2	TRBJ2-5	CASSEADRGEGETQYF	TGTGCCAGCAGTGAAGCCGACAGGGGGGAAGGAGAGACCCAGTACTTC
TRBD2	few	TRBV3-1	TRBJ2-1	CASSLFSFPSGRHSEQFF	TGTGCCAGCAGCCTCTTTTCGTTTCCTAGCGGGAGGCACAGTGAGCAGTTCTTC
TRBD2	many	TRBV6-1	TRBJ2-7	CASSEGYSGAYEQYF	TGTGCCAGCAGTGAAGGGTACAGCGGGGCCTACGAGCAGTACTTC
TRBD2	NA	TRBV7-8	TRBJ2-4	CASSLGGVGGKNIQYF	TGTGCCAGCAGCTTGGGAGGGGTGGGTGGCAAAAACATTCAGTACTTC
TRBD1	many	TRBV6-1	TRBJ1-2	CASSPPGDRVSYGYTF	TGTGCCAGCAGCCCACCCGGGGACAGGGTGTCGTATGGCTACACCTTC
TRBD2	NA	TRBV6-4	TRBJ2-1	CASSEELAGEEQFF	TGTGCCAGCAGCGAAGAACTAGCGGGAGAGGAGCAGTTCTTC
NA	NA	TRBV28	TRBJ1-2	CATNSGGYGYTF	TGTGCCACCAACTCGGGGGGCTATGGCTACACCTTC
TRBD2	many	TRBV12-5	TRBJ2-2	CASGFLLPGLAAANTGELFF	TGTGCTAGTGGTTTCCTCTTACCGGGACTAGCGGCCGCGAACACCGGGGAGCTGTTTTTT
NA	few	TRBV5-1	TRBJ2-5	CASSLSQGPETQYF	TGCGCCAGCAGCTTGAGTCAGGGTCCAGAGACCCAGTACTTC
TRBD2	many	TRBV7-8	TRBJ2-3	CASSLTSGTSHTDTQYF	TGTGCCAGCAGCCTTACTAGCGGCACCTCTCACACAGATACGCAGTATTTT
NA	NA	TRBV7-2	TRBJ1-4	CASSLGARRATNEKLLF	TGTGCCAGCAGCTTAGGGGCCAGGAGAGCAACTAATGAAAAACTGCTTTTT
NA	NA	TRBV30	TRBJ2-2	CAWTHYSPRLANTGELFF	TGTGCCTGGACCCATTACAGTCCTCGGCTAGCGAACACCGGGGAGCTGTTTTTT
TRBD1	many	TRBV18	TRBJ1-6	CASSPGQGTNSPLHF	TGTGCCAGCTCACCGGGACAGGGGACCAATTCACCCCTCCACTTT
TRBD2	many	TRBV7-2	TRBJ2-7	CASSFMGGLLNEQYF	TGTGCCAGCAGCTTTATGGGAGGGCTCCTTAACGAGCAGTACTTC
TRBD2	once	TRBV19	TRBJ2-7	CASSIASGGSYEQYF	TGTGCCAGTAGTATTGCTAGCGGGGGATCCTACGAGCAGTACTTC
TRBD2	NA	TRBV5-1	TRBJ2-5	CASTLGGGTQETQYF	TGCGCCAGCACCCTCGGGGGGGGAACCCAAGAGACCCAGTACTTC
TRBD2	many	TRBV6-2/TRBV6-3	TRBJ2-1	CASSQGSGRGEQFF	TGTGCCAGCAGTCAGGGTAGCGGGAGAGGGGAGCAGTTCTTC
TRBD1	many	TRBV11-3	TRBJ2-1	CASSRRQGYNEQFF	TGTGCCAGCAGCCGCCGACAGGGGTACAATGAGCAGTTCTTC
NA	many	TRBV29-1	TRBJ2-3	CSVDPGGTDTQYF	TGCAGCGTTGATCCCGGCGGCACAGATACGCAGTATTTT
TRBD1	NA	TRBV5-4	TRBJ2-2	CASSPKTGRELFF	TGTGCCAGCAGCCCTAAGACAGGGAGGGAGCTGTTTTTT
NA	NA	TRBV7-9	TRBJ1-1	CASSLEHGGNTEAFF	TGTGCCAGCAGCTTAGAGCATGGGGGTAACACTGAAGCTTTCTTT
NA	many	TRBV11-2	TRBJ2-1	CASSQIAEGYNEQFF	TGTGCCAGCAGCCAAATAGCGGAAGGTTACAATGAGCAGTTCTTC
NA	few	TRBV7-3	TRBJ2-7	CASSRDGRGSEQYF	TGTGCCAGCAGCCGGGACGGCCGAGGGAGCGAGCAGTACTTC
NA	many	TRBV3-1	TRBJ2-7	CASSQGRGLPYEQYF	TGTGCCAGCAGCCAAGGGAGGGGTCTGCCCTACGAGCAGTACTTC
NA	many	TRBV2	TRBJ2-1	CASSQDGNEQFF	TGTGCCAGCAGCCAGGACGGTAATGAGCAGTTCTTC
NA	few	TRBV19	TRBJ1-2	CASSIEPVNYGYTF	TGTGCCAGTAGTATCGAACCGGTAAACTATGGCTACACCTTC
TRBD1	NA	TRBV5-1	TRBJ2-3	CASSLAGQDAETQYF	TGCGCCAGCAGCTTGGCGGGACAGGATGCAGAGACGCAGTATTTT
NA	NA	TRBV7-3	TRBJ2-2	CASSLTRDTGELFF	TGTGCCAGCAGCTTAACCCGCGACACCGGGGAGCTGTTTTTT